These T cell receptor beta chains were read from a single sample in a study of shared clonotypes between healthy human individuals. The table came from immunoSEQ multiplex PCR; TCRdb's copy has only in-frame clones and leaves some out. The sample consists of hundreds of thousands of clones, just over 75% of them appearing once. The sequencing input was PBMCs. These receptors came from a woman aged 40 to 50 in good health. Some clones in this sample may be carry-over from other donors' samples. CDR3s include the opening cysteine and the closing phenylalanine or tryptophan. D genes are given only for firm matches. Only part of the rows carry a size: once, few, many, or a class if the clone is expanded.

D gene: NA; V gene: TRBV6-5; clone size: NA; J gene: TRBJ2-7; CDR3 DNA: TGTGCCAGCAGATATCCGGGACCGCCTTACGAGCAGTACTTC; CDR3 protein: CASRYPGPPYEQYF
D gene: TRBD2; V gene: TRBV29-1; clone size: once; J gene: TRBJ2-1; CDR3 DNA: TGCAGCTCCCGGACTAGCGGGCAAAGCTCCTACAATGAGCAGTTCTTC; CDR3 protein: CSSRTSGQSSYNEQFF
D gene: TRBD2; V gene: TRBV30; clone size: once; J gene: TRBJ2-7; CDR3 DNA: TGTGCCTTGCGGGAGGGGTGGTTCGAGCAGTACTTC; CDR3 protein: CALREGWFEQYF
D gene: NA; V gene: TRBV4-1; clone size: NA; J gene: TRBJ2-3; CDR3 DNA: TGCGCCAGCAGCCAAGGAATAGTCGATACGCAGTATTTT; CDR3 protein: CASSQGIVDTQYF
D gene: NA; V gene: TRBV7-3; clone size: NA; J gene: TRBJ1-6; CDR3 DNA: TGTGCCAGCAGCTCACAGGGACATAATTCACCCCTCCACTTT; CDR3 protein: CASSSQGHNSPLHF
D gene: TRBD1; V gene: TRBV6-5; clone size: NA; J gene: TRBJ1-1; CDR3 DNA: TGTGCCAGCAGTCCCCCACCCAGGGGGGAAGCTGAAGCTTTCTTT; CDR3 protein: CASSPPPRGEAEAFF
D gene: NA; V gene: TRBV27; clone size: NA; J gene: TRBJ2-7; CDR3 DNA: TGTGCCAGCAGTGAAAGAGCGACAAGCTCCTACGAGCAGTACTTC; CDR3 protein: CASSERATSSYEQYF
D gene: NA; V gene: TRBV28; clone size: NA; J gene: TRBJ2-3; CDR3 DNA: TGTGCCAGCAGTTTCCGGGGGAGAGATACGCAGTATTTT; CDR3 protein: CASSFRGRDTQYF
D gene: NA; V gene: TRBV2; clone size: once; J gene: TRBJ2-3; CDR3 DNA: TGTGCCAGCATCAGCGAAGTCACAGATACGCAGTATTTT; CDR3 protein: CASISEVTDTQYF
D gene: TRBD1; V gene: TRBV30; clone size: NA; J gene: TRBJ1-2; CDR3 DNA: TGTGCCTGGGAGTCGACAGGGGATTTCCATGGCTACACCTTC; CDR3 protein: CAWESTGDFHGYTF
D gene: NA; V gene: TRBV28; clone size: NA; J gene: TRBJ1-5; CDR3 DNA: TGTGCCAGCAGTGACGCCGGGCAAGGGGGGCGAAGGCACCAGCATTTT; CDR3 protein: CASSDAGQGGRRHQHF
D gene: TRBD1; V gene: TRBV14; clone size: NA; J gene: TRBJ1-1; CDR3 DNA: TGTGCCAGCAGCCTTGGACAGGGGGGAACACTGGAAGCTTTCTTT; CDR3 protein: CASSLGQGGTLEAFF
D gene: NA; V gene: TRBV14; clone size: few; J gene: TRBJ1-1; CDR3 DNA: TGTGCCAGCAGCCTGACACCCCTCGAGACTGAAGCTTTCTTT; CDR3 protein: CASSLTPLETEAFF
D gene: NA; V gene: TRBV6-1; clone size: NA; J gene: TRBJ2-2; CDR3 DNA: TGTGCCACCGACCTACGCCCGAACACCGGGGAGCTGTTTTTT; CDR3 protein: CATDLRPNTGELFF
D gene: NA; V gene: TRBV6-5; clone size: NA; J gene: TRBJ2-1; CDR3 DNA: TGTGCCAGCAGTTACACCCAGGGCTATGAGCAGTTCTTC; CDR3 protein: CASSYTQGYEQFF
D gene: NA; V gene: TRBV2; clone size: NA; J gene: TRBJ2-7; CDR3 DNA: TGTGCCAGCAGCCCCCTGTTGGGACCCTACGAGCAGTACTTC; CDR3 protein: CASSPLLGPYEQYF
D gene: NA; V gene: TRBV5-1; clone size: once; J gene: TRBJ1-1; CDR3 DNA: TGCGCCAGCAGCTTGGCCATGTCGGGCACTGAAGCTTTCTTT; CDR3 protein: CASSLAMSGTEAFF
D gene: TRBD2; V gene: TRBV10-2; clone size: few; J gene: TRBJ2-6; CDR3 DNA: TGCGCCAGCAGGGGGACTAGCGGGCTCTCTGGGGCCAACGTCCTGACTTTC; CDR3 protein: CASRGTSGLSGANVLTF
D gene: TRBD1; V gene: TRBV4-3; clone size: NA; J gene: TRBJ2-1; CDR3 DNA: TGCGCCAGCAGCACCCGGGACAGGGGGTTGAATGAGCAGTTCTTC; CDR3 protein: CASSTRDRGLNEQFF
D gene: TRBD1; V gene: TRBV6-6; clone size: few; J gene: TRBJ1-2; CDR3 DNA: TGTGCCAGCAGTTACTCGTGGACAGGCTATGGCTACACCTTC; CDR3 protein: CASSYSWTGYGYTF
D gene: TRBD2; V gene: TRBV7-8; clone size: NA; J gene: TRBJ2-5; CDR3 DNA: TGTGCCAGCAGCTTCCAAGCGGGAGAAGAAGAGACCCAGTACTTC; CDR3 protein: CASSFQAGEEETQYF
D gene: TRBD1; V gene: TRBV5-5; clone size: NA; J gene: TRBJ2-7; CDR3 DNA: TGTGCCAGCAGCTTGGCCAATTTGGACAGGGTCTACGAGCAGTACTTC; CDR3 protein: CASSLANLDRVYEQYF
D gene: NA; V gene: TRBV11-2; clone size: NA; J gene: TRBJ1-1; CDR3 DNA: TGTGCCAGCAGCTTAACGGCGGGTGACACTGAAGCTTTCTTT; CDR3 protein: CASSLTAGDTEAFF
D gene: TRBD1; V gene: TRBV5-4; clone size: NA; J gene: TRBJ2-7; CDR3 DNA: TGTGCCAGCAGCATCGACAGGGGGAGAGCCGAGCAGTACTTC; CDR3 protein: CASSIDRGRAEQYF
D gene: NA; V gene: TRBV25-1; clone size: NA; J gene: TRBJ1-1; CDR3 DNA: TGTGCCAGCAGCAGGAACACTGAAGCTTTCTTT; CDR3 protein: CASSRNTEAFF
D gene: TRBD1; V gene: TRBV18; clone size: NA; J gene: TRBJ1-1; CDR3 DNA: TGTGCCAGCTCACCACAGGGGGCGAACACTGAAGCTTTCTTT; CDR3 protein: CASSPQGANTEAFF
D gene: NA; V gene: TRBV5-1; clone size: NA; J gene: TRBJ2-3; CDR3 DNA: TGCGCCAGCAGCCTTGAGGGGGGCACAGATACGCAGTATTTT; CDR3 protein: CASSLEGGTDTQYF
D gene: TRBD2; V gene: TRBV28; clone size: NA; J gene: TRBJ2-7; CDR3 DNA: TGTGCCAGCAGCCCCGGGTGGGAGGGATACGAGCAGTACTTC; CDR3 protein: CASSPGWEGYEQYF
D gene: NA; V gene: TRBV6-5; clone size: NA; J gene: TRBJ2-2; CDR3 DNA: TGTGCCAGCAGTTACTCTTGGGAGAACACCGGGGAGCTGTTTTTT; CDR3 protein: CASSYSWENTGELFF
D gene: NA; V gene: TRBV5-1; clone size: once; J gene: TRBJ1-4; CDR3 DNA: TGCGCCAGCAGCTTGGCCCCTTTAGGGGATGGGGCAACTAATGAAAAACTGTTTTTT; CDR3 protein: CASSLAPLGDGATNEKLFF
D gene: TRBD1; V gene: TRBV19; clone size: NA; J gene: TRBJ2-2; CDR3 DNA: TGTGCCAGTAGGGAGACAGGGGTGGGCACCGGGGAGCTGTTTTTT; CDR3 protein: CASRETGVGTGELFF
D gene: NA; V gene: TRBV30; clone size: NA; J gene: TRBJ1-5; CDR3 DNA: TGTGCCTGGAGTGTGCAGGGAGATCAGCCCCAGCATTTT; CDR3 protein: CAWSVQGDQPQHF
D gene: NA; V gene: TRBV27; clone size: NA; J gene: TRBJ2-7; CDR3 DNA: TGTGCCAGCAGCCCACGGGTAGCGGCAGGGGGCGAGCAGTACTTC; CDR3 protein: CASSPRVAAGGEQYF
D gene: TRBD1; V gene: TRBV4-1; clone size: NA; J gene: TRBJ2-7; CDR3 DNA: TGCGCCAGCAGCCTCTCTCTAACCGGGACAGGCCTCTACGAGCAGTACTTC; CDR3 protein: CASSLSLTGTGLYEQYF
D gene: NA; V gene: TRBV10-3; clone size: NA; J gene: TRBJ2-2; CDR3 DNA: TGTGCCATCAGTGAGTCGCCAGGGGCCCCCAGCACCGGGGAGCTGTTTTTT; CDR3 protein: CAISESPGAPSTGELFF
D gene: NA; V gene: TRBV5-5; clone size: NA; J gene: TRBJ1-1; CDR3 DNA: TGTGCCAGCAGCAGGGACAACACTGAAGCTTTCTTT; CDR3 protein: CASSRDNTEAFF
D gene: TRBD1; V gene: TRBV28; clone size: NA; J gene: TRBJ1-2; CDR3 DNA: TGTGCCAGCAGTACTGGACAGAGGGGGCTATATGGCTACACCTTC; CDR3 protein: CASSTGQRGLYGYTF
D gene: NA; V gene: TRBV5-6; clone size: NA; J gene: TRBJ1-2; CDR3 DNA: TGTGCCAGCAGCTTGGGAGGGCAGGGGCTGAGGTATGGCTACACCTTC; CDR3 protein: CASSLGGQGLRYGYTF
D gene: NA; V gene: TRBV7-9; clone size: NA; J gene: TRBJ1-4; CDR3 DNA: TGTGCCAGCAGCTTACAGGCAGGGTATGGCAAACTGTTTTTT; CDR3 protein: CASSLQAGYGKLFF
D gene: TRBD2; V gene: TRBV5-1; clone size: once; J gene: TRBJ2-7; CDR3 DNA: TGCGCCAGCAGCTTGGAGGGCGGGAGACCCTACGAGCAGTACTTC; CDR3 protein: CASSLEGGRPYEQYF
D gene: NA; V gene: TRBV5-4; clone size: NA; J gene: TRBJ1-5; CDR3 DNA: TGTGCCAGCAGCCTCGAGCTTTATCAGCCCCAGCATTTT; CDR3 protein: CASSLELYQPQHF
D gene: NA; V gene: TRBV28; clone size: NA; J gene: TRBJ2-7; CDR3 DNA: TGTGCCAGCAGTTCTTATCTCAGGGGTGGATACGAGCAGTACTTC; CDR3 protein: CASSSYLRGGYEQYF
D gene: NA; V gene: TRBV7-8; clone size: NA; J gene: TRBJ1-4; CDR3 DNA: TGTGCCAGCAGCAGCTTAACAGGGTTGGGGGAAAAACTGTTTTTT; CDR3 protein: CASSSLTGLGEKLFF
D gene: NA; V gene: TRBV30; clone size: few; J gene: TRBJ2-2; CDR3 DNA: TGTGCCTGGAGTGTTAAGGGAATCGCCGGGGAGCTGTTTTTT; CDR3 protein: CAWSVKGIAGELFF
D gene: TRBD2; V gene: TRBV6-4; clone size: NA; J gene: TRBJ2-1; CDR3 DNA: TGTGCCAGCAGTGACATTCTAGCGGGACCCAATGAGCAGTTCTTC; CDR3 protein: CASSDILAGPNEQFF
D gene: TRBD1; V gene: TRBV27; clone size: NA; J gene: TRBJ1-4; CDR3 DNA: TGTGCCAGCAGGTCCGGGACAGTGAATGAAAAACTGTTTTTT; CDR3 protein: CASRSGTVNEKLFF
D gene: NA; V gene: TRBV5-1; clone size: NA; J gene: TRBJ2-3; CDR3 DNA: TGCGCCAGCAGCTTGGCCGAGAGCACAGATACGCAGTATTTT; CDR3 protein: CASSLAESTDTQYF
D gene: TRBD2; V gene: TRBV4-3; clone size: NA; J gene: TRBJ2-3; CDR3 DNA: TGCGCCAGCAGCCAAGGACTAGCGGGAACTACACCGATGGGAGATACGCAGTATTTT; CDR3 protein: CASSQGLAGTTPMGDTQYF
D gene: NA; V gene: TRBV19; clone size: NA; J gene: TRBJ1-4; CDR3 DNA: TGTGCCAGTAGCCCGCGGGTGTGGGAAAAACTGTTTTTT; CDR3 protein: CASSPRVWEKLFF
D gene: TRBD2; V gene: TRBV7-6; clone size: NA; J gene: TRBJ2-1; CDR3 DNA: TGTGCCAGCAGCTTAGACGCGGGAGCGCGTGAGCAGTTCTTC; CDR3 protein: CASSLDAGAREQFF
D gene: TRBD1; V gene: TRBV12-5; clone size: NA; J gene: TRBJ1-1; CDR3 DNA: TGTGCTAGTGGGTCGGACAGGCTGGGGACTGAAGCTTTCTTT; CDR3 protein: CASGSDRLGTEAFF
D gene: TRBD1; V gene: TRBV19; clone size: NA; J gene: TRBJ2-7; CDR3 DNA: TGTGCCAGTAGTCCCGGGACAGGGGAATACGAGCAGTACTTC; CDR3 protein: CASSPGTGEYEQYF
D gene: NA; V gene: TRBV1; clone size: NA; J gene: TRBJ1-1; CDR3 DNA: TGCACCAGCAGCCAATCTGGGAACACTGAAGCTTTCTTT; CDR3 protein: CTSSQSGNTEAFF